One and the same sample provided the 21 T cell receptor beta chains below, sequenced in a study of control samples from healthy donors and cancer patients. TCRdb keeps only in-frame clones here, not all; method: immunoSEQ multiplex PCR. The sample carries about 160,000 clones, approximately 93% recorded once. Sequencing was carried out using blood. These receptors were obtained from a woman in her thirties or forties in good health.

V usage is TRBV14 and J usage is TRBJ1-2; D uncertain. The germline gives CDR1 SGHDN, CDR2 FVKESK. The CDR3 runs to 15 residues. Trimming took off 0 bases at V and 4 bases at J, with 12 bases between the two ends. This CDR3 is CASSQDHGRTYGYTF. CDR3 nucleotide sequence: TGTGCCAGCAGCCAAGACCATGGCCGAACCTATGGCTACACCTTC.

This chain links TRBV9 with TRBJ1-2; a possible D gene is TRBD1 (5 bases). CDR1 and CDR2 (germline): SGDLS, YYNGEE. This CDR3 region has 16 residues. V dropped 4 bases and J dropped 7 bases, with 23 bases sitting between them. The CDR3 sequence is CASSLGHGQGGSGYTF. Written as DNA, the CDR3 is TGTGCCAGCAGCCTGGGTCACGGCCAGGGAGGTTCTGGCTACACCTTC.

The J gene is TRBJ1-2, the V gene TRBV4-3; 7 bases fit TRBD1. Germline CDR1 and CDR2: LGHNA and YSLEER. This CDR3 has 15 amino acids. V lost 5 bases, J lost 5 bases, and 11 bases stayed unmatched. The CDR3 DNA sequence: TGCGCCAGCAGCACCCAGGACAGGAAAGATTATGGCTACACCTTC. This translates into CASSTQDRKDYGYTF.

The chain carries TRBV9 and TRBJ2-4, with D possibly matching TRBD2 (6 bases). V dropped 0 bases and J dropped 8 bases, with 12 bases sitting between them. The V gene's germline CDR1 is SGDLS and CDR2 YYNGEE. The CDR3 is 14 residues long. The CDR3 here is CASSVVGREDIQYF. The CDR3 DNA is TGTGCCAGCAGCGTAGTAGGCAGGGAGGACATTCAGTACTTC.

V is TRBV30 and J is TRBJ2-3, with D unclear. CDR3 length: 15 amino acids. V was cut by 0 bases and J by 2 bases, with 12 bases left in between. Germline values: CDR1 GTSNPN, CDR2 SVGIG (reference sequence). CDR3 amino acids: CAWSVSSLVTDTQYF. CDR3 nucleotides: TGTGCCTGGAGTGTATCCTCGCTAGTCACAGATACGCAGTATTTT.

The genes are TRBV7-9 and TRBJ2-7; D possibly corresponds to TRBD1 (6 bases). Deletions cut 2 bases from V and 7 bases from J, with 15 bases between. Germline V gene data show CDR1 as SEHNR and CDR2 as FQNEAQ (reference sequence). The CDR3 consists of 14 residues. CDR3 in amino acids: CASSLLAGVGEQYF. CDR3 DNA sequence: TGTGCCAGCAGCTTATTGGCAGGGGTTGGAGAGCAGTACTTC.

The chain links TRBV19 to TRBJ1-4; 8 nucleotides agree with TRBD1. V was clipped by 10 bases and J by 3 bases; unmatched bases: 7. The CDR3 contains 14 residues. Germline loops: CDR1 LNHDA, CDR2 SQIVND (reference sequence). CDR3 sequence (DNA): TGTGCCACCGGACAGGGAGGGGCTAATGAAAAACTGTTTTTT. Protein product: CATGQGGANEKLFF.

The CDR3 sequence: CASSFRDFYGYTF. DNA of the CDR3: TGTGCCAGCAGCTTCAGGGATTTTTATGGCTACACCTTC. This chain joins TRBV7-2 and TRBJ1-2; maybe TRBD1 (5 bases). The CDR3 loop spans 13 amino acids. V was cut by 3 bases and J by 5 bases, with 10 bases left in between. CDR1 is SGHTA and CDR2 is FQGNSA in the germline V gene.

The CDR3 loop reads CASSPGVSGELFF. CDR3 coding DNA: TGTGCCAGCAGTCCAGGGGTTAGCGGGGAGCTGTTTTTT. The rearrangement uses TRBV12-3 or TRBV12-4 and TRBJ2-2; D is possibly TRBD1 (6 bases). The CDR3 extends over 13 amino acids. V was clipped by 5 bases and J by 7 bases, with 11 bases between them.

The V gene is TRBV7-3, the J gene TRBJ2-5, with D possibly being TRBD1 (6 bases). CDR1 is SGHTA and CDR2 is FQGTGA in the germline V gene. The CDR3 is 15 amino acids. The V end lost 5 bases, the J end lost 0 bases, and 13 bases lay between the germline ends. The CDR3 sequence: CASSPGTSYQETQYF. The CDR3 DNA is TGTGCCAGCAGCCCCGGGACATCGTACCAAGAGACCCAGTACTTC.

V usage is TRBV6-5 and J usage is TRBJ2-4, with TRBD2 matching over 14 bases. Germline V gene sequence: CDR1 MNHEY, CDR2 SVGAGI. The trim removed 5 bases at V and 7 bases at J, leaving 4 bases unmatched. This CDR3 region has 15 residues. CDR3 coding DNA: TGTGCCAGCAGTCCGGGACTAGCGGGAGTGAACATTCAGTACTTC. It is translated as CASSPGLAGVNIQYF.

A single count supports this clone. The chain couples TRBV27 to TRBJ1-6; D unclear. In germline, CDR1 is MNHEY, CDR2 SMNVEV (reference sequence). V was clipped by 8 bases and J by 0 bases, with 20 bases between them. This CDR3 contains 18 residues. CDR3 DNA: TGTGCCAGCCACCTTGGAACAGTCTTCAGCTCCTATAATTCACCCCTCCACTTT. This gives the protein CASHLGTVFSSYNSPLHF.

This clone is a singleton in its sample. The chain employs TRBV4-3 and TRBJ2-3; possible D gene TRBD1, 6 bases. CDR1 is LGHNA and CDR2 is YSLEER in the germline V gene. There are 18 residues in the CDR3. The germline V and J ends were trimmed by 1 base and 8 bases, with 25 bases remaining between them. The CDR3: CASSQGVGQYTQSRTQYF. The CDR3 DNA reads TGCGCCAGCAGCCAAGGAGTCGGACAGTACACACAATCGCGTACGCAGTATTTT.

The chain couples TRBV7-2 to TRBJ1-1; D remains unclear. V dropped 2 bases and J dropped 1 base, with 14 bases sitting between them. The CDR3 runs 16 residues. Germline V gene sequence: CDR1 SGHTA, CDR2 FQGNSA. The CDR3 nucleotides read TGTGCCAGCAGCTTAAGACGGGGAATCGGGAACACTGAAGCTTTCTTT. Translating gives CASSLRRGIGNTEAFF.

This rearrangement joins TRBV3-1 (or the pseudogene TRBV3-2) to TRBJ2-5; D is perhaps TRBD2 (5 bases). The CDR3 covers 14 residues. Trimming left V 1 base short and J 1 base short, with 7 bases between. In germline, CDR1 is LGHDT, CDR2 YNNKEL (reference sequence). CDR3 loop: CASSQVRAQETQYF. In DNA, the CDR3 is TGTGCCAGCAGCCAAGTGAGGGCCCAAGAGACCCAGTACTTC.

The V call is TRBV29-1, the J call TRBJ2-5; D ambiguous. Germline V gene sequence: CDR1 SQVTM, CDR2 ANQGSEA. There are 11 residues in the CDR3. Trimming removed 4 bases at V and 5 bases at J, with 8 bases between. CDR3: CSVVLRETQYF. The CDR3 region has the DNA TGCAGCGTTGTCTTACGGGAGACCCAGTACTTC.

The V call is TRBV29-1, the J call TRBJ1-1; D uncertain. The CDR3 loop spans 13 amino acids. The V gene's germline CDR1 is SQVTM and CDR2 ANQGSEA. Trimming shortened V by 3 bases and J by 4 bases, and 12 bases separated the two germline ends. CDR3 nucleotide sequence: TGCAGCGTTGAGATAAGCGCGGGCACTGAAGCTTTCTTT. This sequence encodes CSVEISAGTEAFF.

This chain links TRBV12-3 or TRBV12-4 with TRBJ2-5; weak D call: TRBD2 (5 bases). Trimming removed 5 bases at V and 2 bases at J, with 9 bases between. The CDR3 runs 13 residues. CDR3 bases: TGTGCCAGCAGTAACCGGGGACAAGAGACCCAGTACTTC. Protein product: CASSNRGQETQYF.

This clone was counted a single time. The genes are TRBV27 and TRBJ1-1, with 7 bases that match TRBD1. The V segment lost 3 bases and the J segment 4 bases; nucleotides outside the gene matches: 11. This CDR3 is 16 amino acids long. Germline CDR1 and CDR2: MNHEY and SMNVEV (reference sequence). In DNA, the CDR3 is TGTGCCAGCAGTTTCACTCGGACAGGAACCACCACTGAAGCTTTCTTT. This encodes CASSFTRTGTTTEAFF.

This clone has more than one count but fewer than ten. The V call is TRBV7-2, the J call TRBJ1-6, with a tentative D call TRBD1 (5 bases). CDR3 length: 15 amino acids. Germline loops: CDR1 SGHTA, CDR2 FQGNSA. Trimming left V 6 bases short and J 5 bases short, with 14 bases between. Here the CDR3 reads CASSSRTYDNSPLHF. The DNA for the CDR3 is TGTGCCAGCAGTTCCCGGACATATGATAATTCACCCCTCCACTTT.

J is TRBJ1-6 and V is TRBV5-1, with D maybe TRBD1 (5 bases). Per the germline V gene, CDR1 is SGHRS and CDR2 is YFSETQ. Trimming took 2 bases from V and 7 from J, leaving 16 bases between them. This CDR3 is 16 amino acids long. CDR3 loop: CASSFLGVKENSPLHF. The CDR3 DNA sequence: TGCGCCAGCAGCTTTTTGGGGGTCAAGGAAAATTCACCCCTCCACTTT.